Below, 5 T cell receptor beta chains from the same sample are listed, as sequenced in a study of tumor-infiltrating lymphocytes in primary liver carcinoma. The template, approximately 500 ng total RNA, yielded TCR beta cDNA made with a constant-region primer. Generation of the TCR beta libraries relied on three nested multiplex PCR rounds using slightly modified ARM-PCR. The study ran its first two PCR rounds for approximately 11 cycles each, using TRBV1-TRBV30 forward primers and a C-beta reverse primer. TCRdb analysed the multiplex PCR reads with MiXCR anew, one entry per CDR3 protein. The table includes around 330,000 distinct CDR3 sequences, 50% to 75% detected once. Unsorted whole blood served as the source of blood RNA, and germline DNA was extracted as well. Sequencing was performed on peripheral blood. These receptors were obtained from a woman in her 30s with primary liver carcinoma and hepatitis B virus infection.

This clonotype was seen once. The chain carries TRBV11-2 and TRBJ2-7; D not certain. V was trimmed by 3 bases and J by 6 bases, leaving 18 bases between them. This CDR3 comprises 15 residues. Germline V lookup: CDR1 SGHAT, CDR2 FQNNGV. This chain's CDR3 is CASSFEIAGASEQYF. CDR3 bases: TGTGCCAGCAGCTTTGAAATAGCAGGAGCTTCCGAGCAGTACTTC.

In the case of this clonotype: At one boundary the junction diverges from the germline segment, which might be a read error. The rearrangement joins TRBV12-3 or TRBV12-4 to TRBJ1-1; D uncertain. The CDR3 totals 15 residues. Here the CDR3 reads CASSLRLGASTEASF. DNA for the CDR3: TGTGCCAGCAGTTTAAGGTTGGGAGCGAGCACTGAAGCTTCCTTT.

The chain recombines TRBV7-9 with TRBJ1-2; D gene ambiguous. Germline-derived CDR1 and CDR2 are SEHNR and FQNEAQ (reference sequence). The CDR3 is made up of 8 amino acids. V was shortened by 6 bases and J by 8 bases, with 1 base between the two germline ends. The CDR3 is CASRGYTF. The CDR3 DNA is TGTGCCAGCAGGGGCTACACCTTC.

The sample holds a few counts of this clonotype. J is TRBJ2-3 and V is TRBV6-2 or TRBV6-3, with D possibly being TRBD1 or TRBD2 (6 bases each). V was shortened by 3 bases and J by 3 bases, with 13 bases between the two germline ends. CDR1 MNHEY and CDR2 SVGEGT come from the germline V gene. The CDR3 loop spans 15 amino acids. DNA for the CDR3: TGTGCCAGCAGTTATCGAGGGGGGCCGACAGATACGCAGTATTTT. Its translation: CASSYRGGPTDTQYF.

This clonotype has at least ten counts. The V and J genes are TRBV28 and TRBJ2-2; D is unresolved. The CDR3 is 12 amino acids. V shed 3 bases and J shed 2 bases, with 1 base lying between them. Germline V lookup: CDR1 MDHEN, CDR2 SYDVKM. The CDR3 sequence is CASSFNTGELFF. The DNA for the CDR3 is TGTGCCAGCAGTTTTAACACCGGGGAGCTGTTTTTT.